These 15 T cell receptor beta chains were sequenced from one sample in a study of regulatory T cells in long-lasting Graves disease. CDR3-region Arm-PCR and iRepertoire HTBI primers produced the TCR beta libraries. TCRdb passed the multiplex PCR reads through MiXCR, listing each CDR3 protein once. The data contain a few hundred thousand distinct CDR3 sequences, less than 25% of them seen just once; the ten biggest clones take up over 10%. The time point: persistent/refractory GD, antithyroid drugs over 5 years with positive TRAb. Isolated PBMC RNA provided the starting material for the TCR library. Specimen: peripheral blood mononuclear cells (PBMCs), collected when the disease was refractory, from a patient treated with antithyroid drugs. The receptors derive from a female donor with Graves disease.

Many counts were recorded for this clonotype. This CDR3 reads CASSPATGGNQPQHF. CDR3 sequence (DNA): TGTGCCAGCAGTCCAGCGACAGGGGGGAATCAGCCCCAGCATTTT. This chain links TRBV27 with TRBJ1-5; 9 bases are a match to TRBD1. The germline V gene encodes CDR1 MNHEY and CDR2 SMNVEV (reference sequence). This CDR3 is built from 15 residues. The V gene end was trimmed by 5 bases and the J gene end by 4 bases; junction bases not matched to a gene: 6.

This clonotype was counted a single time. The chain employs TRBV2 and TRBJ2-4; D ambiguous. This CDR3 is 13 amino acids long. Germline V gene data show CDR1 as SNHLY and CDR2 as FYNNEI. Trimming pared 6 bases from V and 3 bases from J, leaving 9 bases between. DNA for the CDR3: TGTGCCAGCAGCCAAACCAGCAAAAACATTCAGTACTTC. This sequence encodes CASSQTSKNIQYF.

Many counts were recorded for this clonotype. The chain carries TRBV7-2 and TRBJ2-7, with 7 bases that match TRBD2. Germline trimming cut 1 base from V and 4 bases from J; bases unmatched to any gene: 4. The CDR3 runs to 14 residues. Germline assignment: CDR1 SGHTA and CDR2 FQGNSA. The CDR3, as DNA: TGTGCCAGCAGCTTAGGCGGGAGCGGGTACGAGCAGTACTTC. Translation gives CASSLGGSGYEQYF.

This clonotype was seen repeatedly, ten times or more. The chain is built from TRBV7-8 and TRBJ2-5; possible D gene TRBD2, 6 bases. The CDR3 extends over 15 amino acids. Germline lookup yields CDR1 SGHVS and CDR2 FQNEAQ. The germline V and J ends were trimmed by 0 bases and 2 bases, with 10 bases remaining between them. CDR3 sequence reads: CASSLAGGRQETQYF. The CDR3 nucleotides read TGTGCCAGCAGCTTAGCCGGGGGACGGCAAGAGACCCAGTACTTC.

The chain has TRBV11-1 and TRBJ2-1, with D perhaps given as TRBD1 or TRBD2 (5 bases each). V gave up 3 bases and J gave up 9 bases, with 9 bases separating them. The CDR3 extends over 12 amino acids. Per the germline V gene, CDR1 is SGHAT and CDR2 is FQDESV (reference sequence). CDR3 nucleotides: TGTGCCAGCAGCTTTGGGGGAGTTGAGCAGTTCTTC. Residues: CASSFGGVEQFF.

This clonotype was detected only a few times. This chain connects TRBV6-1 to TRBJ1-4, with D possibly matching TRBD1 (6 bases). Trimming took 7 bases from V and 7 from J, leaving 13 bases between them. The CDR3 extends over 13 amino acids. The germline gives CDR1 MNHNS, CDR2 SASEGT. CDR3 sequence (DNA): TGTGCCAGCACAAGGGGGGGGAGTGAAAAACTGTTTTTT. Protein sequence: CASTRGGSEKLFF.

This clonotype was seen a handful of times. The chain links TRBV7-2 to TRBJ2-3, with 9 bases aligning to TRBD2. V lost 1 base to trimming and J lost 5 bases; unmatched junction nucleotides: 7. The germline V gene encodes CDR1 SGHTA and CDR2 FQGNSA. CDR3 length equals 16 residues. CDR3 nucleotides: TGTGCCAGCAGCTTAGTTGCGACTAGCGGAAAAGATACGCAGTATTTT. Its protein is CASSLVATSGKDTQYF.

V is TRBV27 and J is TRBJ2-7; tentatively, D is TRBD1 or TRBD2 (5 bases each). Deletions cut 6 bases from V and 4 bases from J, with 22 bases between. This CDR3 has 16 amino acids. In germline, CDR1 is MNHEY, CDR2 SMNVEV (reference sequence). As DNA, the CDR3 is TGTGCCAGCAGGGGGGAAATTCTCGGAAGTTCGTACGAGCAGTACTTC. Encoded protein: CASRGEILGSSYEQYF.

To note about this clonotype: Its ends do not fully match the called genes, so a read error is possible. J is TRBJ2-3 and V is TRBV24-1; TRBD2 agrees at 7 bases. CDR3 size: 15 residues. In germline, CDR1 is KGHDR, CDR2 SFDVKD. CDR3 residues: CATGDASGNRNTQYF. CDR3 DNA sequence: TGTGCCACCGGTGATGCGAGCGGGAACAGGAATACGCAGTATTTT.

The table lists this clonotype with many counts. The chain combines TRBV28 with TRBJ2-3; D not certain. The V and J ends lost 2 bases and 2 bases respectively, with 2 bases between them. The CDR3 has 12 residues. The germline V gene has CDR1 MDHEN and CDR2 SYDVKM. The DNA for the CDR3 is TGTGCCAGCAGTTTACTCACAGATACGCAGTATTTT. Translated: CASSLLTDTQYF.

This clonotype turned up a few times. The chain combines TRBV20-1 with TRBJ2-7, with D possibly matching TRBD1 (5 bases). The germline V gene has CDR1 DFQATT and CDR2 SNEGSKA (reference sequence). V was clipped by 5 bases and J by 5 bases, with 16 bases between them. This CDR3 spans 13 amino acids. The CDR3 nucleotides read TGCAGTGCTCCCGCGGCAGGGATAGACGAGCAGTACTTC. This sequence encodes CSAPAAGIDEQYF.

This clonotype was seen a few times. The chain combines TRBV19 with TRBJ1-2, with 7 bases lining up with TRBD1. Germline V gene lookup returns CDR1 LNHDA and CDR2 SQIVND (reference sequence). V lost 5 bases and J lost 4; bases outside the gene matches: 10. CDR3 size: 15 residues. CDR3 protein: CASSYRSGQIYGYTF. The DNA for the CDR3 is TGTGCCAGTAGTTACCGTTCGGGACAGATCTATGGCTACACCTTC.

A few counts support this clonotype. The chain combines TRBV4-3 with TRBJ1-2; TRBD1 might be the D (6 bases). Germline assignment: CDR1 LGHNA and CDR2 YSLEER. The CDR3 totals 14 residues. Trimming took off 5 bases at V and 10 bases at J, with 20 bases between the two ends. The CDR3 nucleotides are TGCGCCAGCAGCTCGGAGTCGCACTGGGACATCTACACCTTC. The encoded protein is CASSSESHWDIYTF.

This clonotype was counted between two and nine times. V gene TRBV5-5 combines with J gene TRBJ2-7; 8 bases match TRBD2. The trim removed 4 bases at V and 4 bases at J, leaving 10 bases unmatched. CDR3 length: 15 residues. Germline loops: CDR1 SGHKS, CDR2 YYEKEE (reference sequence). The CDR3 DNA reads TGTGCCAGCAGCCAGACGACTAGCGAGGGATACGAGCAGTACTTC. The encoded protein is CASSQTTSEGYEQYF.

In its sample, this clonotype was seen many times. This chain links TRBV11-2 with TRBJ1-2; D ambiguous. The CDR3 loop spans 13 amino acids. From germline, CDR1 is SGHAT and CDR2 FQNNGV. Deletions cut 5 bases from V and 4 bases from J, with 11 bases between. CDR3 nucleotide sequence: TGTGCCAGCAGCCGGGCGACCTCCTATGGCTACACCTTC. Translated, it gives CASSRATSYGYTF.